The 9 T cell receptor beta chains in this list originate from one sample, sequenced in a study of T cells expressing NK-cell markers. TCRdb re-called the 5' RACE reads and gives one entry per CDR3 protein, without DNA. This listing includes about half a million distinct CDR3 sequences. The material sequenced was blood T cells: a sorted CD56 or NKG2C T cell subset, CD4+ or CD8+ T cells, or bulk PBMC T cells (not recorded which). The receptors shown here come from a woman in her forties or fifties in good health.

The CDR3: CASRGNNYGYTF. V is TRBV2 and J is TRBJ1-2. Germline CDR1 reads SNHLY; CDR2 reads FYNNEI. This CDR3 comprises 12 residues.

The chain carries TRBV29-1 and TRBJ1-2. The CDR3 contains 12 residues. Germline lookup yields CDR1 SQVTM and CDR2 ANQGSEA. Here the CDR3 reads CSVEGGYDGYTF.

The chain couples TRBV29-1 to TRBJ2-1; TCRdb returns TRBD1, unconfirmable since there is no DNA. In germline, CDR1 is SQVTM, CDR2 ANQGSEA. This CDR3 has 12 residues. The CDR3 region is CSVTGGLTEQFF.

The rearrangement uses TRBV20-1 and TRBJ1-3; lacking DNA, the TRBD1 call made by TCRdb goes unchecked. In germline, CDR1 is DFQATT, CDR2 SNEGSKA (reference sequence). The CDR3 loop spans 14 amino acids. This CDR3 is CSARGGADGNTIYF.

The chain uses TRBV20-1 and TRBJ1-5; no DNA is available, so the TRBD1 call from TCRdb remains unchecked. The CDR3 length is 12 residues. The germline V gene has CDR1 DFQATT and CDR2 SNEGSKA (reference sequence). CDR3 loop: CSARTGRKSQHF.

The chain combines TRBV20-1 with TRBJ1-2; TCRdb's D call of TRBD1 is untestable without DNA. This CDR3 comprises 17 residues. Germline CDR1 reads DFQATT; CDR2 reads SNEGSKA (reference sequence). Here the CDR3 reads CSASPPGQGTGGYGYTF.

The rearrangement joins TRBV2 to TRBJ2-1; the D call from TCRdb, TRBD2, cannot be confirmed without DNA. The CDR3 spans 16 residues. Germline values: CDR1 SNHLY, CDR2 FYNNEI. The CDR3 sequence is CASSDFGTSGTNEQFF.

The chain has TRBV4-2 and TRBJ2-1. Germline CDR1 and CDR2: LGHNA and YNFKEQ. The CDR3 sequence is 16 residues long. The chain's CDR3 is CASSQATADSYNEQFF.

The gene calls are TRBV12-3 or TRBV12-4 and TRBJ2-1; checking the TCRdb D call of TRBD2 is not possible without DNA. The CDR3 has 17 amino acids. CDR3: CASSPVAGGLTGNEQFF.